The T cell receptor (beta chain) described here comes from a study of graft-versus-host responses after intestinal transplantation. The table came from immunoSEQ multiplex PCR; TCRdb's copy has only in-frame clones and leaves some out. The sample has about 88,000 clones; roughly nine tenths are singletons. Study-wide points: Recipient bone marrow held GvH clones, some seen earlier in ileum or blood.

CDR1 is LGHNT, CDR2 FRNRAP, per germline. CDR3 length: 15 residues. Unmatched junction bases numbered 7, after V lost 0 bases and J lost 12 bases. This clone was picked up one time. Its antigen is currently unknown. This receptor was identified in a human donor who received an intestinal transplant. The chain combines TRBV12-5 with TRBJ1-5; 11 positions agree with TRBD1. The sequences come from unstimulated CD4+ T cells sorted from spleen or lymph node cells, collected before intestinal transplant. The CDR3 reads CASGLVGGTGGYQHF. CDR3 nucleotides: TGTGCTAGTGGTTTGGTAGGGGGGACAGGGGGTTACCAGCATTTT.